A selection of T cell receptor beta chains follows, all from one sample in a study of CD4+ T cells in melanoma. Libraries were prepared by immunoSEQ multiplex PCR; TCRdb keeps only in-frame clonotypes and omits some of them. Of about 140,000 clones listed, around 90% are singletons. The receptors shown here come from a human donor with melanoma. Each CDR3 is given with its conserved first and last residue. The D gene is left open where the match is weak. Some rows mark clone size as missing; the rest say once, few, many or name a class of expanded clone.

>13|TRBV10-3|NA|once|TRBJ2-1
CAIRGLDYNEQFF
TGTGCCATCAGGGGACTCGACTACAATGAGCAGTTCTTC
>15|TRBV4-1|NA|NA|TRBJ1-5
CASSQDPQVYQPQHF
TGCGCCAGCAGCCAAGATCCGCAGGTATATCAGCCCCAGCATTTT
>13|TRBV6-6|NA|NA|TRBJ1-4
CASSSEYNEKLFF
TGTGCCAGCAGCAGTGAATATAATGAAAAACTGTTTTTT
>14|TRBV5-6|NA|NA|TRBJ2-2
CASSLRANSGELFF
TGTGCCAGCAGCTTAAGGGCGAACTCCGGGGAGCTGTTTTTT
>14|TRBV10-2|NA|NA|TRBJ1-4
CASSAGSAGEKLFF
TGCGCCAGCAGCGCGGGGTCCGCGGGTGAAAAACTGTTTTTT
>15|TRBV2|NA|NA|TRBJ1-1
CASSVYRGGGTEAFF
TGTGCCAGCAGTGTTTACCGTGGGGGGGGCACTGAAGCTTTCTTT
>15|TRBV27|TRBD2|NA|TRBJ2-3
CASPSGGHSTDTQYF
TGTGCCAGTCCGAGCGGGGGGCATAGCACAGATACGCAGTATTTT
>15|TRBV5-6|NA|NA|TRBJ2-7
CASSPGPGTDYEQYF
TGTGCCAGCAGCCCGGGACCCGGGACGGACTACGAGCAGTACTTC
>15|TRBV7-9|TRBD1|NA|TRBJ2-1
CASSLTGALGGEQFF
TGTGCCAGCAGCTTGACAGGGGCCTTGGGGGGTGAGCAGTTCTTC
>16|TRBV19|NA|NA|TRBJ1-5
CASSIVFVSGNQPQHF
TGTGCCAGTAGTATAGTATTCGTCAGTGGCAATCAGCCCCAGCATTTT
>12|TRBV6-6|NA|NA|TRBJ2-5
CASSYAGETQYF
TGTGCCAGCAGTTATGCGGGAGAGACCCAGTACTTC
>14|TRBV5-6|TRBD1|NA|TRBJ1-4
CASSSLQGGEKLFF
TGTGCCAGCAGCTCGCTACAGGGGGGTGAAAAACTGTTTTTT
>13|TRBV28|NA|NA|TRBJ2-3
CASSRSGTDTQYF
TGTGCCAGCAGTCGGTCCGGGACAGATACGCAGTATTTT
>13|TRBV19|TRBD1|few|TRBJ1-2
CASQGQAHYGYTF
TGTGCCAGTCAGGGACAGGCTCACTATGGCTACACCTTC
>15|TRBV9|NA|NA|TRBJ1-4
CASSAGGGASEKLFF
TGTGCCAGCAGCGCGGGAGGGGGGGCGAGCGAAAAACTGTTTTTT
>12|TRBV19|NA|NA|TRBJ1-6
CASRSDGGLLHF
TGTGCCAGTAGGAGCGACGGGGGGCTCCTCCACTTT
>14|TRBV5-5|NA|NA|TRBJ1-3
CASSLVNSGNTIYF
TGTGCCAGCAGCTTGGTGAACTCTGGAAACACCATATATTTT
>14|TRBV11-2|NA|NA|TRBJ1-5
CASSLASSGQPQHF
TGTGCCAGCAGCTTAGCTTCGTCGGGACAGCCCCAGCATTTT
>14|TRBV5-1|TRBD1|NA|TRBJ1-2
CASSSGDRVSGYTF
TGCGCCAGCAGCTCGGGGGACAGGGTGAGTGGCTACACCTTC
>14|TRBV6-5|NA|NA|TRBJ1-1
CASSIPGPRTEAFF
TGTGCCAGCAGTATCCCGGGGCCGCGGACTGAAGCTTTCTTT
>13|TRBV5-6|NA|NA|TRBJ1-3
CASSKVGENTIYF
TGTGCCAGCAGCAAAGTCGGCGAAAACACCATATATTTT
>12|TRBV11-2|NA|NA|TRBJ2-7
CASEGQLYEQYF
TGTGCCAGCGAGGGACAACTCTACGAGCAGTACTTC
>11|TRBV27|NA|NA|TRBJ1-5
CARRWDQPQHF
TGTGCCAGAAGGTGGGATCAGCCCCAGCATTTT
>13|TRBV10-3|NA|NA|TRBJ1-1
CAISESGSTEAFF
TGTGCCATCAGTGAGTCAGGGAGCACTGAAGCTTTCTTT
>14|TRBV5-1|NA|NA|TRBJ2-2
CASSLGFATGELFF
TGCGCCAGCAGCTTGGGTTTCGCGACCGGGGAGCTGTTTTTT
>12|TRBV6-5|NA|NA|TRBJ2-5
CASSYSGGTQYF
TGTGCCAGCAGTTACTCCGGGGGGACCCAGTACTTC
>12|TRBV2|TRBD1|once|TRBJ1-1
CASRTGFDEAFF
TGTGCCAGCCGGACAGGGTTTGATGAAGCTTTCTTT
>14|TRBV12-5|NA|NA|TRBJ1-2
CASGFPPSIYGYTF
TGTGCTAGTGGTTTCCCGCCCAGTATCTATGGCTACACCTTC
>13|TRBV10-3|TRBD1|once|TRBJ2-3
CAASGQGRDTQYF
TGTGCCGCAAGTGGACAGGGTAGAGATACGCAGTATTTT
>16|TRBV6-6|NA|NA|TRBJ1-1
CASSYDSPGGTPEAFF
TGTGCCAGCAGTTACGACTCCCCTGGAGGCACGCCTGAAGCTTTCTTT
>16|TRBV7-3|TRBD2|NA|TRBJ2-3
CASSIGLAVPTDTQYF
TGTGCCAGCAGCATCGGACTAGCGGTCCCCACAGATACGCAGTATTTT
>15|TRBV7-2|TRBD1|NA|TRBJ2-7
CASSARTGSVYEQYF
TGTGCCAGCAGCGCGAGGACAGGGTCCGTCTACGAGCAGTACTTC
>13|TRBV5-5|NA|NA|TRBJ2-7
CASSSEEAYEQYF
TGTGCCAGCAGCTCAGAGGAGGCCTACGAGCAGTACTTC
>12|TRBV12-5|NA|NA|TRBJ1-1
CASGLGQARQAF
TGTGCTAGTGGTTTGGGGCAGGCGAGGCAGGCCTTT
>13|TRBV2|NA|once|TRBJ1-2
CASKAGEASGYTF
TGTGCCAGCAAGGCAGGGGAGGCGAGTGGCTACACCTTC
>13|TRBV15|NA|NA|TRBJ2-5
CATMSHYGETQYF
TGTGCCACCATGAGTCACTACGGAGAGACCCAGTACTTC
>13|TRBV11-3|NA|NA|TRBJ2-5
CASSRGASETQYF
TGTGCCAGCAGCCGGGGGGCATCGGAGACCCAGTACTTC
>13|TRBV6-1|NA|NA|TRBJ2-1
CASSRQDYNEQFF
TGTGCCAGCAGTAGACAGGACTACAATGAGCAGTTCTTC
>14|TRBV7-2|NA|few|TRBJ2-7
CASSLGFRAYEQYF
TGTGCCAGCAGCTTAGGTTTCAGAGCCTACGAGCAGTACTTC
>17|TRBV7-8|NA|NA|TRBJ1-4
CASSLSPGGVRNEKLFF
TGTGCCAGCAGCTTAAGTCCGGGGGGCGTGCGGAATGAAAAACTGTTTTTT
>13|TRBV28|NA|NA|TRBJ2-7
CASSLPGEYEQYF
TGTGCCAGCAGTTTACCGGGGGAATACGAGCAGTACTTC
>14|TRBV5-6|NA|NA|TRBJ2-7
CASSLDGRSYEQYF
TGTGCCAGCAGCTTGGATGGCAGGTCCTACGAGCAGTACTTC
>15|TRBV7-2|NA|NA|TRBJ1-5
CASSLVWQSNQPQHF
TGTGCCAGCAGCTTAGTATGGCAGAGCAATCAGCCCCAGCATTTT
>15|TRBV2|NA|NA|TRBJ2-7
CASSDLSGLDYEQYF
TGTGCCAGCAGTGACCTCTCAGGGTTGGACTACGAGCAGTACTTC
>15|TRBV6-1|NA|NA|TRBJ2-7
CASRISPGTTYEQYF
TGTGCCAGCAGGATCTCCCCGGGGACGACCTACGAGCAGTACTTC
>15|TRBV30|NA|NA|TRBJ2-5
CAWSVGWGSQETQYF
TGTGCCTGGAGTGTCGGGTGGGGGTCCCAAGAGACCCAGTACTTC
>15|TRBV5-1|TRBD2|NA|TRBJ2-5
CASSLGLRGGETQYF
TGCGCCAGCAGCTTGGGCCTGCGGGGGGGGGAGACCCAGTACTTC
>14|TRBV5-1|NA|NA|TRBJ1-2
CASSLGTLSYGYTF
TGCGCCAGCAGCTTGGGGACTCTGTCTTATGGCTACACCTTC
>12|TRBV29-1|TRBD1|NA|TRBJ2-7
CSVGGQVGEQYF
TGCAGCGTTGGGGGACAGGTAGGCGAGCAGTACTTC
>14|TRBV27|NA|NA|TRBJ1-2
CASRRLGPSYGYTF
TGTGCCAGCCGCCGTCTCGGACCGAGCTATGGCTACACCTTC
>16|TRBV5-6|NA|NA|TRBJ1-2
CASSLWGADSQKFYTF
TGTGCCAGCAGCTTGTGGGGTGCGGACAGCCAAAAATTCTACACCTTC
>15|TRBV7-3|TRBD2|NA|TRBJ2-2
CASSPGAGDTGELFF
TGTGCCAGCAGCCCCGGCGCGGGGGACACCGGGGAGCTGTTTTTT
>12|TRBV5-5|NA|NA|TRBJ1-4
CASSLVGLKLFF
TGTGCCAGCAGCTTGGTGGGGTTGAAACTGTTTTTT